The subject of this entry is one T cell receptor beta chain. With V trimmed by 2 bases and J by 6 bases, 4 bases remained unmatched. The germline V gene has CDR1 GTSNPN and CDR2 SVGIG (reference sequence). The CDR3 runs to 13 residues. Only in-frame clones appear in the TCRdb table, and some are missing; sequencing was by immunoSEQ multiplex PCR. The profile shows almost 500,000 clones, around nine tenths of them singletons. This record comes from a study of blood T cell repertoires in COVID-19. Input material: PBMCs or T cells enriched from blood (not recorded which). The clonotype comes from a woman aged 55 to 70 who had recovered from COVID-19. V usage is TRBV30 and J usage is TRBJ1-2; 9 bases are a match to TRBD1. CDR3 sequence reads: CAWSRQGVDGYTF. The CDR3 bases are TGTGCCTGGAGTCGACAGGGGGTGGATGGCTACACCTTC.